These T cell receptor beta chains were read from a single sample in a study of T cell changes during pregnancy in multiple sclerosis. Sequenced by immunoSEQ multiplex PCR; TCRdb stores in-frame clones only, minus some. The table lists around 73,000 clones, 92% of them singletons. Sequencing used peripheral blood, obtained in the third trimester of pregnancy. Receptors were obtained from a female donor in good health, enrolled as a control in a pregnancy study. CDR3s include the opening cysteine and the closing phenylalanine or tryptophan. A D gene is named only where the DNA matches it firmly. Size is stated for part of the rows, as once, few or many counts, or as a class when the clone is expanded.

TRBV27	TRBJ1-2	.	.	CASSSSGTNYGYTF	TGTGCCAGCAGTTCTTCCGGGACTAACTATGGCTACACCTTC
TRBV21-1	TRBJ2-2	.	.	CASSKDTNTGELFF	TGTGCCAGCAGCAAAGACACGAACACCGGGGAGCTGTTTTTT
TRBV27	TRBJ1-5	.	once	CASSPYGQPQHF	TGTGCCAGCAGTCCTTATGGCCAGCCCCAGCATTTT
TRBV5-1	TRBJ2-7	TRBD2	.	CASSTSGGSSYEQYF	TGCGCCAGCAGCACTAGCGGGGGGAGCTCCTACGAGCAGTACTTC
TRBV4-3	TRBJ1-6	.	.	CASSQDYAGSYNSPLHF	TGCGCCAGCAGCCAAGATTATGCCGGCTCCTATAATTCACCCCTCCACTTT
TRBV10-3	TRBJ1-2	TRBD1	.	CAIGQGLNYGYTF	TGTGCCATCGGACAGGGACTAAACTATGGCTACACCTTC
TRBV29-1	TRBJ2-1	TRBD2	.	CSVLRETYNEQFF	TGCAGCGTCTTGCGGGAGACCTACAATGAGCAGTTCTTC
TRBV5-1	TRBJ1-4	.	.	CASSLVQGYEKLFF	TGCGCCAGCAGCTTGGTACAGGGCTATGAAAAACTGTTTTTT
TRBV27	TRBJ1-6	.	.	CASSLTGQGNSPLHF	TGTGCCAGCAGTTTAACAGGGCAGGGTAATTCACCCCTCCACTTT
TRBV18	TRBJ1-2	TRBD1	.	CASSPQEGQGYGYTF	TGTGCCAGCTCACCGCAAGAAGGACAGGGCTATGGCTACACCTTC
TRBV19	TRBJ1-1	.	.	CASSKQVGSTEAFF	TGTGCCAGTAGTAAACAGGTGGGTAGCACTGAAGCTTTCTTT
TRBV19	TRBJ2-1	TRBD1	.	CASSSGQGRNEQFF	TGTGCCAGTAGTTCCGGACAGGGGCGAAATGAGCAGTTCTTC
TRBV28	TRBJ2-7	TRBD2	.	CASSQLVLAGGREQYF	TGTGCCAGCAGTCAACTTGTATTAGCGGGAGGGCGCGAGCAGTACTTC
TRBV28	TRBJ2-7	TRBD1	.	CASRGDRVKQYF	TGTGCCAGCAGGGGGGACAGGGTTAAGCAGTACTTC
TRBV15	TRBJ2-7	TRBD1	.	CATSRDGAGGHEQYF	TGTGCCACCAGCAGAGACGGCGCAGGGGGCCACGAGCAGTACTTC
TRBV5-6	TRBJ1-1	.	few	CASRRRREMEITEAFF	TGTGCCAGCAGAAGGAGGCGGGAAATGGAGATCACTGAAGCTTTCTTT
TRBV30	TRBJ2-3	.	.	CAWSVQVTDTQYF	TGTGCCTGGAGTGTACAGGTCACAGATACGCAGTATTTT
TRBV27	TRBJ2-7	TRBD2	.	CASSFTLAGGYEQYF	TGTGCCAGCAGTTTCACGTTGGCGGGAGGTTACGAGCAGTACTTC
TRBV28	TRBJ1-5	.	once	CASSSGTGGNQPQHF	TGTGCCAGCAGCTCCGGGACGGGAGGCAATCAGCCCCAGCATTTT
TRBV6-4	TRBJ2-1	.	.	CASSDEAGVGYNEQFF	TGTGCCAGCAGTGACGAGGCAGGGGTGGGCTACAATGAGCAGTTCTTC
TRBV28	TRBJ1-5	.	.	CASSFSNQPQHF	TGTGCCAGCAGTTTTAGTAATCAGCCCCAGCATTTT
TRBV7-9	TRBJ2-2	TRBD1	.	CASRRDRGQSGELFF	TGTGCCAGCAGAAGGGACAGGGGGCAATCCGGGGAGCTGTTTTTT
TRBV2	TRBJ2-3	.	.	CASSEQGSGTDTQYF	TGTGCCAGCAGTGAACAGGGTAGTGGCACAGATACGCAGTATTTT
TRBV18	TRBJ1-1	.	few	CASSTNREVYTEAFF	TGTGCCAGCTCAACAAACAGGGAAGTGTACACTGAAGCTTTCTTT
TRBV9	TRBJ2-7	TRBD2	.	CASSVDGTSLSYEQYF	TGTGCCAGCAGCGTAGATGGGACTAGCCTATCCTACGAGCAGTACTTC
TRBV5-4	TRBJ2-3	.	once	CASSLGVYPTDTQYF	TGTGCCAGCAGCTTAGGGGTTTATCCCACAGATACGCAGTATTTT
TRBV9	TRBJ2-3	TRBD2	.	CASSGSRGRAPDTQYF	TGTGCCAGCAGCGGGTCACGCGGGAGGGCCCCAGATACGCAGTATTTT
TRBV28	TRBJ1-4	.	.	CASRAGMTNEKLFF	TGTGCCAGCAGAGCAGGGATGACTAATGAAAAACTGTTTTTT
TRBV13	TRBJ2-5	TRBD2	.	CASSITSGSVQETQYF	TGTGCCAGCAGCATAACTAGCGGGAGCGTCCAAGAGACCCAGTACTTC
TRBV19	TRBJ2-1	.	.	CASRRQVSSYNEQFF	TGTGCCAGTAGGAGACAGGTTAGCTCCTACAATGAGCAGTTCTTC
TRBV28	TRBJ2-1	TRBD1	.	CASVTGGEDNEQFF	TGTGCCAGCGTGACAGGGGGCGAGGACAATGAGCAGTTCTTC
TRBV18	TRBJ1-3	TRBD1	.	CASSPEGQTNTIYF	TGTGCCAGCTCCCCAGAGGGACAGACGAACACCATATATTTT
TRBV27	TRBJ1-2	TRBD1	.	CASRSTGGVKSGYTF	TGTGCCAGCAGGTCGACAGGGGGCGTCAAATCGGGCTACACCTTC
TRBV5-1	TRBJ2-5	.	once	CASSLTGRPQETQYF	TGCGCCAGCAGCCTGACAGGGAGGCCACAAGAGACCCAGTACTTC
TRBV5-6	TRBJ2-3	TRBD2	.	CASSSGLALRTDTQYF	TGTGCCAGCAGTTCTGGACTAGCGCTGAGGACAGATACGCAGTATTTT
TRBV28	TRBJ1-2	.	.	CATLTNGYTF	TGTGCCACCCTCACTAATGGCTACACCTTC
TRBV7-8	TRBJ2-5	.	.	CASSLLSSRKETQYF	TGTGCCAGCAGCTTATTATCTAGTCGTAAAGAGACCCAGTACTTC
TRBV27	TRBJ2-7	TRBD2	.	CASSHGSGVEQYF	TGTGCCAGCAGTCACGGCAGCGGGGTCGAGCAGTACTTC
TRBV21-1	TRBJ2-3	.	.	CASSKEGRQRTDTQYF	TGTGCCAGCAGCAAAGAAGGGAGACAACGCACAGATACGCAGTATTTT
TRBV9	TRBJ2-5	.	.	CASSSNPGSKETQYF	TGTGCCAGCAGCTCCAACCCGGGTTCCAAAGAGACCCAGTACTTC
TRBV9	TRBJ2-3	TRBD2	.	CASSTRGLATDTQYF	TGTGCCAGCAGCACGAGGGGACTAGCTACAGATACGCAGTATTTT
TRBV30	TRBJ1-6	.	.	CAWSVRGRGNSPLHF	TGTGCCTGGAGTGTACGGGGCAGGGGTAATTCACCCCTCCACTTT
TRBV6-6	TRBJ1-1	TRBD1	.	CASRPQGALRKAFF	TGTGCCAGCAGACCACAGGGGGCGTTACGAAAAGCTTTCTTT
TRBV19	TRBJ1-5	TRBD1	.	CASSRTGVNQPQHF	TGTGCCAGTAGTAGGACAGGGGTCAATCAGCCCCAGCATTTT
TRBV6-4	TRBJ1-5	.	.	CASSEEKCGETYSNQPQHF	TGTGCCAGCAGTGAAGAAAAATGCGGAGAAACTTATAGCAATCAGCCCCAGCATTTT
TRBV28	TRBJ1-6	TRBD1	.	CASRLTGADNSPLHF	TGTGCCAGCAGACTAACAGGGGCTGATAATTCACCCCTCCACTTT
TRBV7-3	TRBJ2-3	.	.	CASSPYGTQRDTQYF	TGTGCCAGCAGCCCCTACGGGACTCAAAGGGATACGCAGTATTTT
TRBV7-3	TRBJ2-1	.	.	CASSPGSEGEQFF	TGTGCCAGCAGCCCCGGGTCTGAGGGTGAGCAGTTCTTC